The 25 T cell receptor beta chains presented below share a single source sample, sequenced in a study of cytomegalovirus exposure and HLA in healthy donors. The PCR used 60 Vbeta and 13 Jbeta primers. Assay: immunoSEQ multiplex PCR; the TCRdb copy retains only in-frame clones and omits some. The sample yields 150,000 or so clones, of which the top ten take up approximately 2%. The sample consisted of PBMCs. The receptors come from a woman aged 18-29 years in good health and CMV-seronegative.

The genes are TRBV4-2 and TRBJ2-7; 9 bases map to TRBD2. The CDR3 loop spans 16 amino acids. CDR1 and CDR2 (germline): LGHNA, YNFKEQ. V shed 3 bases, J shed 0 bases, and the junction held 6 bases outside the gene matches. The CDR3 is CASSHVTSGSSYEQYF. CDR3 nucleotide sequence: TGTGCCAGCAGCCATGTCACTAGCGGGTCCTCCTACGAGCAGTACTTC.

V usage is TRBV19 and J usage is TRBJ2-1; 13 nucleotides agree with TRBD2. The CDR3 runs to 15 residues. Trimming took 4 bases from V and 8 from J; bases not matched to a gene: 5. Germline-derived CDR1 and CDR2 are LNHDA and SQIVND (reference sequence). The CDR3: CASSRTSGRSDEQFF. CDR3 DNA sequence: TGTGCCAGTAGTAGGACTAGCGGGAGAAGCGATGAGCAGTTCTTC.

V gene TRBV7-8 combines with J gene TRBJ1-6; D is ambiguous. There are 14 residues in the CDR3. The V gene's germline CDR1 is SGHVS and CDR2 FQNEAQ. V lost 5 bases and J 9 bases, leaving 14 bases between the germline ends. The CDR3 loop reads CASSLSINSSPLHF. The CDR3 DNA is TGTGCCAGCAGCCTAAGTATTAACAGTTCACCCCTCCACTTT.

This chain links TRBV9 with TRBJ2-1; D is perhaps TRBD1 (5 bases). CDR1 is SGDLS, CDR2 YYNGEE, per germline. The CDR3 covers 12 residues. Trimming left V 0 bases short and J 12 bases short, with 10 bases between. CDR3 in DNA: TGTGCCAGCAGCGTAGGAGGCCAGGGGCAGTTCTTC. As protein: CASSVGGQGQFF.

The chain carries TRBV7-6 and TRBJ1-4; D might be TRBD1 (6 bases). Germline loops: CDR1 SGHVS, CDR2 FNYEAQ. The CDR3 is 15 amino acids. V lost 5 bases and J lost 5, with 15 bases in between. CDR3 DNA: TGTGCCAGCAGCGTTAGGACAGACGGAAATGAAAAACTGTTTTTT. Translation gives CASSVRTDGNEKLFF.

The V gene is TRBV7-3, the J gene TRBJ1-6; 10 nucleotides align to TRBD1. This CDR3 is built from 15 residues. CDR1 is SGHTA, CDR2 FQGTGA, per germline. The trim removed 6 bases at V and 6 bases at J, leaving 5 bases unmatched. For the CDR3, the DNA is TGTGCCAGCAGGGAGACAGGGGGCCGTAATTCACCCCTCCACTTT. Amino acids: CASRETGGRNSPLHF. The entire variable domain, with the rest obtained from reference TRBV7-3 and TRBJ1-6, is as follows: GAGVSQTPSNKVTEKGKYVELRCDPISGHTALYWYRQSLGQGPEFLIYFQGTGAADDSGLPNDRFFAVRPEGSVSTLKIQRTERGDSAVYLCASRETGGRNSPLHFGNGTRLTVT.

The chain couples TRBV4-1 to TRBJ1-1; D remains unclear. The CDR3 has 13 residues. V was pared by 1 base and J by 3 bases, with 6 bases between. Germline CDR1 and CDR2: MGHRA and YSYEKL. In DNA, the CDR3 is TGCGCCAGCAGCCAAGGCCGGGACACTGAAGCTTTCTTT. Its protein product is CASSQGRDTEAFF.

The J gene is TRBJ2-1, the V gene TRBV11-3; TRBD2 matches at 8 bases. The CDR3 is 13 amino acids. V shed 3 bases and J 7 bases; nucleotides not matched to a gene: 2. CDR1 and CDR2 from the germline V gene are SGHNT and YENEEA. The CDR3 DNA reads as TGTGCCAGCAGCTTGACTAGCGAGAATGAGCAGTTCTTC. This sequence encodes CASSLTSENEQFF.

This chain joins TRBV7-3 and TRBJ2-3, with unresolved D. The CDR3 length is 13 residues. Germline-derived CDR1 and CDR2 are SGHTA and FQGTGA. V lost 8 bases and J 2 bases, leaving 11 bases between the germline ends. DNA for the CDR3: TGTGCCAGCCGTCTAGAGAACACAGATACGCAGTATTTT. Residues: CASRLENTDTQYF.

The gene calls are TRBV4-3 and TRBJ1-1; D gene ambiguous. V was cut by 0 bases and J by 6 bases, with 11 bases left in between. Germline CDR1 and CDR2: LGHNA and YSLEER. This CDR3 is built from 14 residues. CDR3 protein: CASSQDSGRAEAFF. The CDR3 region has the DNA TGCGCCAGCAGCCAAGATTCGGGGAGAGCTGAAGCTTTCTTT.

This chain links TRBV18 with TRBJ2-3; TRBD2 agrees at 10 bases. This CDR3 is 17 amino acids long. Germline CDR1 reads KGHSH; CDR2 reads LQKENI. J lost 4 bases, V lost 5 bases, and 12 bases had no gene match. CDR3 region: CASSNTGLAGASDTQYF. For the CDR3, the DNA is TGTGCCAGCTCAAACACTGGCCTAGCGGGAGCCTCAGATACGCAGTATTTT.

The CDR3 loop is CASSRGRDRTDTQYF. In nucleotides, the CDR3 is TGTGCCAGCAGCCGGGGAAGGGATCGCACAGATACGCAGTATTTT. V usage is TRBV7-6 and J usage is TRBJ2-3; D is perhaps TRBD2 (5 bases). Between the trimmed V and J ends, which lost 5 bases and 1 base, there was a span of 13 bases. Per the germline V gene, CDR1 is SGHVS and CDR2 is FNYEAQ. The CDR3 runs 15 residues.

The V call is TRBV2, the J call TRBJ1-1, with 7 bases fitting TRBD1. Germline assignment: CDR1 SNHLY and CDR2 FYNNEI. V shed 7 bases and J 12 bases; nucleotides not matched to a gene: 14. CDR3 length equals 13 residues. The CDR3 region has the DNA TGTGCCAGCATCGGGACAGTCGGGGGGGCGACTTTCTTT. It specifies CASIGTVGGATFF.

The chain is built from TRBV5-4 and TRBJ2-7; 8 bases are a match to TRBD1. The CDR3 has 14 amino acids. CDR1 SGHNT and CDR2 YYREEE come from the germline V gene (reference sequence). V shed 4 bases, J shed 2 bases, and the junction held 5 bases outside the gene matches. CDR3 DNA sequence: TGTGCCAGCAGCATCACAGGGGGTACCTACGAGCAGTACGTC. As protein: CASSITGGTYEQYV.

The rearrangement joins TRBV29-1 to TRBJ1-1, with D possibly TRBD1 on 6 matching bases. Deletions cut 4 bases from V and 4 bases from J, with 13 bases between. Germline V gene sequence: CDR1 SQVTM, CDR2 ANQGSEA. The CDR3 covers 13 residues. CDR3 region: CSVGSQGTTEAFF. The CDR3 DNA follows: TGCAGCGTTGGATCGCAGGGGACCACTGAAGCTTTCTTT.

This rearrangement joins TRBV2 to TRBJ1-5, with a tentative D call TRBD1 (6 bases). Germline V gene lookup returns CDR1 SNHLY and CDR2 FYNNEI. The V end lost 0 bases, the J end lost 7 bases, and 13 bases lay between the germline ends. This CDR3 is 15 amino acids long. CDR3 loop: CASSEAQGNRQPQHF. CDR3 coding DNA: TGTGCCAGCAGTGAAGCACAGGGTAATAGACAGCCCCAGCATTTT.

V and J are TRBV10-3 and TRBJ2-2; TRBD2 matches at 10 bases. V gave up 6 bases and J gave up 3 bases; unmatched junction bases: 7. Looked up from germline, CDR1 is ENHRY and CDR2 is SYGVKD. CDR3 length: 16 amino acids. This CDR3 reads CAISPRLAGDTGELFF. CDR3 bases: TGTGCCATCAGCCCCAGGCTAGCGGGAGACACCGGGGAGCTGTTTTTT.

V usage is TRBV28 and J usage is TRBJ2-7; possibly TRBD1 for D (6 bases). The V end was cut by 3 bases, the J end by 3 bases, with 12 bases between. Germline V gives CDR1 MDHEN, CDR2 SYDVKM. This CDR3 is 14 amino acids long. CDR3 residues: CASSFGDTRYEQYF. As DNA, the CDR3 is TGTGCCAGCAGTTTTGGGGACACCCGCTACGAGCAGTACTTC.

V and J are TRBV7-9 and TRBJ2-2, with 9 bases identical to TRBD1. J was trimmed by 4 bases and V by 5 bases; bases with no gene match: 8. The length of the CDR3 is 16 residues. Germline V gives CDR1 SEHNR, CDR2 FQNEAQ (reference sequence). CDR3 coding DNA: TGTGCCAGCAGCCCGACAGGGGGAAGAGGCACCGGGGAGCTGTTTTTT. Residues: CASSPTGGRGTGELFF.

Worth noting for this clone: Compared with germline, one end of the junction differs, possibly owing to a read error. V is TRBV6-5 and J is TRBJ1-2; no firm D call. CDR1 and CDR2 (germline): MNHEY, SVGAGI. The length of the CDR3 is 15 residues. The CDR3 DNA reads as TGTGCCAGCAGTTACTCCAAGGCTTTCAACTATGGCTACACTTTC. It specifies CASSYSKAFNYGYTF.

The chain combines TRBV5-1 with TRBJ1-2, with 7 bases matching TRBD1. From germline, CDR1 is SGHRS and CDR2 YFSETQ. The CDR3 contains 14 residues. The trim removed 4 bases at V and 3 bases at J, leaving 6 bases unmatched. The CDR3 reads CASSPEGGDYGYTF. For the CDR3, the DNA is TGCGCCAGCAGCCCGGAAGGGGGCGACTATGGCTACACCTTC.

The rearrangement joins TRBV7-6 to TRBJ2-2, with D maybe TRBD1 (5 bases). Trimming cost V 3 bases and J 3 bases, with 11 bases left between them. This CDR3 is built from 15 residues. Germline lookup yields CDR1 SGHVS and CDR2 FNYEAQ. The CDR3 is CASSLARADTGELFF. The CDR3 DNA reads TGTGCCAGCAGCTTGGCCAGGGCCGACACCGGGGAGCTGTTTTTT.

The V and J genes are TRBV25-1 and TRBJ1-1; D gene uncertain. Germline CDR1 and CDR2: MGHDK and SYGVNS. This CDR3 is built from 11 residues. V was trimmed by 7 bases and J by 7 bases, leaving 10 bases between them. CDR3 DNA: TGTGCCAGCACGACCCGGGGTGAAGCTTTCTTT. Translated, it gives CASTTRGEAFF. Full variable domain (outside the CDR3, taken from reference TRBV25-1 and TRBJ1-1): EADIYQTPRYLVIGTGKKITLECSQTMGHDKMYWYQQDPGMELHLIHYSYGVNSTEKGDLSSESTVSRIRTEHFPLTLESARPSHTSQYLCASTTRGEAFFGQGTRLTVV.

The CDR3 protein is CASNKGRQGTSTDTQYF. DNA for the CDR3: TGTGCCAGTAACAAAGGAAGACAGGGGACTTCCACAGATACGCAGTATTTT. The rearrangement uses TRBV19 and TRBJ2-3; 8 bases match TRBD1. The CDR3 has 17 amino acids. Germline V CDR1 and CDR2: LNHDA, SQIVND (reference sequence). J gave up 2 bases and V 7 bases, and 14 bases lay outside the gene matches.

A remark on this clone: A junction boundary mismatches the germline segment, possibly from a read error. The V and J genes are TRBV15 and TRBJ1-1; possible D gene TRBD1, 6 bases. The CDR3 consists of 14 residues. Germline CDR1 and CDR2: LNHNV and YYDKDF (reference sequence). This chain's CDR3 is CATSRGLGNTEAFF. CDR3 nucleotide sequence: TGTGCCACTAGCAGGGGCCTTGGGAACACTGAAGCTTTCTTT.